This T cell receptor beta chain stems from a study of OX40 agonist ivuxolimab in advanced cancers. Study summary: Intravenous ivuxolimab was administered to patients every 2 weeks at 0.01 to 10 mg/kg.

V trimming: 5 bases; J trimming: 3 bases; junction bases outside the gene matches: 6. The germline V gene has CDR1 LNHDA and CDR2 SQIVND (reference sequence). This CDR3 spans 14 amino acids. Assay used: immunoSEQ multiplex PCR; TCRdb lists only in-frame clones, some missing. The table lists 70,000 to 95,000 clones, roughly 92% of them singletons. The source was CD4+ or CD8+ T cells sorted from blood, collected in a trial of the OX40 agonist ivuxolimab. The clonotype originates from an adult with an advanced solid tumor such as melanoma, head and neck, liver or kidney cancer. The rearrangement links TRBV19 to TRBJ2-7; 8 bases agree with TRBD1. The CDR3 DNA reads TGTGCCAGTAGTCCCGGGACAGGAGTCTACGAGCAGTACTTC. As protein: CASSPGTGVYEQYF.